The 7 T cell receptor beta chains in this list originate from one sample, sequenced in a study of CD8+ T cells in alopecia areata. Sequencing relied on a cDNA template that was reverse transcribed from extracted RNA. Assay: immunoSEQ multiplex PCR; the TCRdb copy retains only in-frame clones and omits some. The table lists over 100,000 clones, approximately 49% of them singletons. The sequencing here drew on CD8+ T cells sorted from blood, taken at week 0. The origin of the receptors is a human donor with alopecia areata.

In regard to this clone: Other DNA sequences within the sample encode an identical CDR3. This rearrangement joins TRBV5-1 to TRBJ2-7, with 7 bases lining up with TRBD1. Germline V gene data show CDR1 as SGHRS and CDR2 as YFSETQ. This CDR3 spans 14 amino acids. The trim removed 0 bases at V and 1 base at J, leaving 1 base unmatched. This CDR3 is CASSLAGGSYEQYF. CDR3 sequence (DNA): TGCGCCAGCAGCTTGGCAGGGGGTTCCTACGAGCAGTACTTC. The full variable domain, rest sourced from reference TRBV5-1 and TRBJ2-7, is KAGVTQTPRYLIKTRGQQVTLSCSPISGHRSVSWYQQTPGQGLQFLFEYFSETQRNKGNFPGRFSGRQFSNSRSEMNVSTLELGDSALYLCASSLAGGSYEQYFGPGTRLTVT.

V and J are TRBV29-1 and TRBJ1-2; D gene ambiguous. The V and J ends lost 0 bases and 4 bases respectively, with 21 bases between them. This CDR3 has 17 amino acids. The V gene's germline CDR1 is SQVTM and CDR2 ANQGSEA. The CDR3 loop reads CSVEDSVLVGEGYGYTF. The CDR3, as DNA: TGCAGCGTTGAAGATTCCGTGTTAGTGGGCGAGGGCTATGGCTACACCTTC.

This clone occurred a few times. The chain is built from TRBV29-1 and TRBJ2-7, with TRBD2 matching 10 bases. CDR3 length: 14 amino acids. Germline CDR1 is SQVTM and CDR2 is ANQGSEA. The ends lost 5 bases at V and 4 bases at J; junction bases unmatched: 8. The CDR3 here is CSVTSGVGRYEQYF. The DNA for the CDR3 is TGCAGCGTTACTAGCGGGGTAGGAAGGTACGAGCAGTACTTC.

The chain is built from TRBV12-5 and TRBJ2-5; no reliable D call. CDR3 size: 12 residues. Germline CDR1 is LGHNT and CDR2 is FRNRAP. V was cut by 1 base and J by 5 bases, with 5 bases left in between. The chain's CDR3 is CASGLALETQYF. CDR3 DNA: TGTGCTAGTGGTTTGGCACTGGAGACCCAGTACTTC.

The chain employs TRBV2 and TRBJ2-3; 7 bases map to TRBD1. Trimming removed 3 bases from V and 0 bases from J; junction bases left unmatched: 9. The CDR3 extends over 17 amino acids. The V gene's germline CDR1 is SNHLY and CDR2 FYNNEI. The CDR3 protein is CASSDPGQYTSTDTQYF. CDR3 nucleotides: TGTGCCAGCAGTGACCCGGGACAGTACACTAGCACAGATACGCAGTATTTT.

The chain carries TRBV25-1 and TRBJ1-2; D unresolved. V lost 7 bases, J lost 8 bases, and 14 bases lay in between. CDR1 and CDR2 (germline): MGHDK, SYGVNS. This CDR3 has 12 residues. In DNA form, the CDR3 reads TGTGCCAGCAATGGTGGAGCTCGGGGCTACACCTTC. This codes for CASNGGARGYTF.

This chain links TRBV5-1 with TRBJ2-1; no definite D call. Germline V gene lookup returns CDR1 SGHRS and CDR2 YFSETQ. The CDR3 runs 14 residues. V lost 3 bases, J lost 8 bases, and 15 bases lay in between. The CDR3 nucleotides read TGCGCCAGCAGCTCGATCAGACATGGCGATGAGCAGTTCTTC. Its protein product is CASSSIRHGDEQFF.